This T cell receptor beta chain was recorded in a study of cytomegalovirus exposure and HLA in healthy donors. With 60 Vbeta and 13 Jbeta primers, the PCR was carried out. The assay was immunoSEQ multiplex PCR, and TCRdb's table has in-frame clones only and misses some. Of about 220,000 clones detected, about four fifths appear once; the ten largest clones hold 6%. Deletions cut 6 bases from V and 6 bases from J, with 12 bases between. This CDR3 has 13 amino acids. In germline, CDR1 is LNHDA, CDR2 SQIVND (reference sequence). This rearrangement joins TRBV19 to TRBJ1-5; D gene ambiguous. This clonotype originated in a man aged 40-50 years in good health and CMV-seropositive. Material for sequencing was PBMCs. CDR3 nucleotides: TGTGCCAGTAGCCCCTTGGGCAGTCAGCCCCAGCATTTT. This codes for CASSPLGSQPQHF. Combining the CDR3 with reference TRBV19 and TRBJ1-5 gives the whole variable domain DGGITQSPKYLFRKEGQNVTLSCEQNLNHDAMYWYRQDPGQGLRLIYYSQIVNDFQKGDIAEGYSVSREKKESFPLTVTSAQKNPTAFYLCASSPLGSQPQHFGDGTRLSIL.